Each of the 19 T cell receptor beta chains below was sequenced from the same sample in a study of blood T cell repertoires in COVID-19. Clones were read by immunoSEQ multiplex PCR, and TCRdb kept only the in-frame ones, dropping some. The table records approximately 210,000 clones, 80% to 90% of them present only once. Sample: peripheral blood. Receptors originate from a man aged 25 to 40 who had recovered from COVID-19.

The V call is TRBV15, the J call TRBJ2-7; tentatively, D is TRBD1 (5 bases). Trimming removed 5 bases at V and 4 bases at J, with 18 bases between. The CDR3 has 15 amino acids. The V gene's germline CDR1 is LNHNV and CDR2 YYDKDF (reference sequence). The CDR3 DNA reads as TGTGCCACCAGCCGTACTTTAGGGGATGGGTACGAGCAGTACTTC. Its protein is CATSRTLGDGYEQYF.

The chain recombines TRBV3-1 (or the pseudogene TRBV3-2) with TRBJ1-6, with 10 positions matching TRBD1. Trimming cost V 4 bases and J 6 bases; bases outside gene matches: 12. This CDR3 is built from 18 residues. CDR1 and CDR2 (germline): LGHDT, YNNKEL (reference sequence). The CDR3 sequence is CASSPPQAGQGPNSPLHF. CDR3 DNA sequence: TGTGCCAGCAGCCCCCCGCAGGCGGGACAGGGGCCTAATTCACCCCTCCACTTT.

The chain recombines TRBV30 with TRBJ1-4; TRBD1 matches 8 bases. The length of the CDR3 is 13 residues. V gave up 4 bases and J gave up 7 bases; unmatched junction bases: 5. Germline assignment: CDR1 GTSNPN and CDR2 SVGIG (reference sequence). As DNA, the CDR3 is TGTGCCTGGACGGGACAGGTGGTTGAAAAACTGTTTTTT. Protein product: CAWTGQVVEKLFF.

The chain carries TRBV19 and TRBJ1-5; D remains ambiguous. The germline V gene encodes CDR1 LNHDA and CDR2 SQIVND (reference sequence). V was clipped by 1 base and J by 4 bases, with 8 bases between them. The length of the CDR3 is 14 residues. CDR3 in DNA: TGTGCCAGTAGTATAGTAGGGAGGAATCAGCCCCAGCATTTT. Encoded protein: CASSIVGRNQPQHF.

V is TRBV5-6 and J is TRBJ1-5; D may be TRBD1 (6 bases). The germline V and J ends were trimmed by 0 bases and 5 bases, with 6 bases remaining between them. From germline, CDR1 is SGHDT and CDR2 YYEEEE. The CDR3 length is 13 residues. The CDR3 DNA reads as TGTGCCAGCAGCTTGGGGGGGCATCAGCCCCAGCATTTT. It is translated as CASSLGGHQPQHF.

CDR3 sequence reads: CASAEAYGTYEQYF. Here the CDR3 DNA reads TGCGCCAGTGCGGAAGCCTATGGAACCTACGAGCAGTACTTC. This sequence joins TRBV4-3 and TRBJ2-7, with D uncertain. From germline, CDR1 is LGHNA and CDR2 YSLEER. Trimming pared 9 bases from V and 2 bases from J, leaving 17 bases between. The CDR3 is 14 residues long.

The chain recombines TRBV7-9 with TRBJ1-4, with D perhaps matching TRBD1 (5 bases). The CDR3 is 15 amino acids. With 2 bases removed from V and 8 bases from J, the gap between germline ends came to 15 bases. From germline, CDR1 is SEHNR and CDR2 FQNEAQ (reference sequence). The CDR3 loop is CASSLFKAGREKLFF. DNA of the CDR3: TGTGCCAGCAGCTTATTTAAGGCAGGGCGCGAAAAACTGTTTTTT.

The chain joins TRBV6-5 to TRBJ2-5; 12 nucleotides line up with TRBD2. CDR3 length: 13 residues. The junction had 4 bases not matched to a gene; V was cut back by 10 bases and J by 4 bases. CDR1 is MNHEY and CDR2 is SVGAGI in the germline V gene. DNA for the CDR3: TGTGCCACCCTAGCGGGGGGGCGAGAGACCCAGTACTTC. Amino acids: CATLAGGRETQYF.

The CDR3: CASSLTGEKLFF. CDR3 nucleotide sequence: TGTGCCAGCAGCTTGACAGGGGAAAAACTGTTTTTT. This rearrangement joins TRBV13 to TRBJ1-4; TRBD1 aligns across 7 bases. V was clipped by 3 bases and J by 8 bases; unmatched bases: 0. Germline loops: CDR1 PRHDT, CDR2 FYEKMQ (reference sequence). The CDR3 loop spans 12 amino acids.

The chain has TRBV3-1 (or the pseudogene TRBV3-2) and TRBJ1-2, with 7 bases aligning to TRBD1. The CDR3 sequence is 15 residues long. The trim removed 3 bases at V and 5 bases at J, leaving 9 bases unmatched. The V gene's germline CDR1 is LGHDT and CDR2 YNNKEL (reference sequence). The CDR3 bases are TGTGCCAGCAGCCAGCCAGGGGGTAATTGGTATGGCTACACCTTC. It translates to CASSQPGGNWYGYTF.

The chain couples TRBV4-2 to TRBJ1-4, with D tentatively TRBD1 (5 bases). Between the trimmed V and J ends, which lost 3 bases and 6 bases, there was a span of 11 bases. CDR3 length equals 14 residues. In germline, CDR1 is LGHNA, CDR2 YNFKEQ. The CDR3 region has the DNA TGTGCCAGCAGCCATACAGGCGGGGATGAAAAACTGTTTTTT. The encoded protein is CASSHTGGDEKLFF.

The rearrangement uses TRBV28 and TRBJ2-1; D is possibly TRBD2 (6 bases). Between the trimmed V and J ends, which lost 4 bases and 7 bases, there was a span of 17 bases. CDR3 length: 15 amino acids. CDR1 and CDR2 from the germline V gene are MDHEN and SYDVKM. The CDR3, as DNA: TGTGCCAGCAGTTCCGCTAGCGCGTCCGAAAATGAGCAGTTCTTC. Translation gives CASSSASASENEQFF.

In its sample, this clone was seen once. This chain links TRBV27 with TRBJ2-1, with 12 bases identical to TRBD2. Germline-derived CDR1 and CDR2 are MNHEY and SMNVEV (reference sequence). V lost 2 bases and J lost 7; bases outside the gene matches: 6. The CDR3 covers 16 residues. The CDR3 DNA reads TGTGCCAGCAGTTTACTACTAGCGGGGGGCCCAAATGAGCAGTTCTTC. Translating gives CASSLLLAGGPNEQFF.

The chain is built from TRBV2 and TRBJ2-2; D remains unclear. Deletions cut 8 bases from V and 2 bases from J, with 15 bases between. Germline CDR1 and CDR2: SNHLY and FYNNEI. This CDR3 contains 15 residues. CDR3 amino acids: CASFFLRANTGELFF. In nucleotides, the CDR3 is TGTGCCAGCTTCTTTCTTCGAGCAAACACCGGGGAGCTGTTTTTT.

V gene TRBV5-5 combines with J gene TRBJ2-7; D gene ambiguous. Germline V gene lookup returns CDR1 SGHKS and CDR2 YYEKEE (reference sequence). The CDR3 is made up of 15 amino acids. V gave up 7 bases and J gave up 1 base, with 18 bases separating them. Here the CDR3 DNA reads TGTGCCAGCGGAACCTCCGGAACCGGGTCCTACGAGCAGTACTTC. It translates to CASGTSGTGSYEQYF.

This chain connects TRBV18 to TRBJ2-1, with 13 nucleotides matching TRBD2. Looked up from germline, CDR1 is KGHSH and CDR2 is LQKENI. This CDR3 is 15 amino acids long. Trimming cost V 3 bases and J 8 bases; bases outside gene matches: 4. DNA for the CDR3: TGTGCCAGCTCACCTACTAGCGGGGGGGCCCATGAGCAGTTCTTC. This encodes CASSPTSGGAHEQFF.

CDR3 loop: CASSLLPTEAGNTIYF. The CDR3 nucleotides are TGTGCCAGCAGTTTACTCCCGACAGAGGCTGGAAACACCATATATTTT. The rearrangement links TRBV27 to TRBJ1-3, with D maybe TRBD1 (5 bases). The CDR3 spans 16 residues. V lost 2 bases and J lost 2, with 13 bases in between. The germline V gene has CDR1 MNHEY and CDR2 SMNVEV (reference sequence).

The chain links TRBV11-3 to TRBJ2-5; 8 bases line up with TRBD1. Germline lookup yields CDR1 SGHNT and CDR2 YENEEA. CDR3 length: 15 residues. J gave up 5 bases and V 1 base, and 6 bases lay outside the gene matches. Here the CDR3 reads CASSLVSGGMETQYF. Written as DNA, the CDR3 is TGTGCCAGCAGCTTAGTTTCAGGGGGCATGGAGACCCAGTACTTC.

This clone has just one count. V gene TRBV5-4 combines with J gene TRBJ2-7; D ambiguous. Trimming removed 1 base from V and 2 bases from J, with 13 bases in between. The CDR3 totals 15 residues. Germline V CDR1 and CDR2: SGHNT, YYREEE (reference sequence). The CDR3 region is CASSLSSSGAYEQYF. For the CDR3, the DNA is TGTGCCAGCAGCTTGTCAAGCAGTGGAGCCTACGAGCAGTACTTC.